The entry below describes one T cell receptor (beta chain). Clinical history reported by participants formed the basis on which cohorts were assigned. This sample stems from a study of blood T cell repertoires in COVID-19. Study at large: The United States, Italy and Spain were the sources of the acute and convalescent COVID-19 samples.

Authors' analysis steps: Amplification with reference gene primers provided the estimates of nucleated cell counts. The protocol was immunoSEQ multiplex PCR, while the TCRdb copy is restricted to in-frame clones and leaves out a portion. V, J and clone size derive from that table, while D and trimming were established from the DNA sequence. The sample records some 270,000 clones, 90% being singletons. The sequenced sample consisted of PBMCs or T cells enriched from blood (not recorded which). The clonotype comes from a woman aged 25 to 39 with acute COVID-19.

The chain's CDR3 is CATGDRVSDTQYF. The CDR3 nucleotides are TGTGCCACCGGGGACAGGGTCTCAGATACGCAGTATTTT. The rearrangement links TRBV24-1 to TRBJ2-3, with 9 bases that match TRBD1. The V and J ends lost 9 bases and 4 bases, in that order; junction bases with no gene match: 4. The germline CDR1 and CDR2 sequences are KGHDR and SFDVKD. This CDR3 comprises 13 residues.